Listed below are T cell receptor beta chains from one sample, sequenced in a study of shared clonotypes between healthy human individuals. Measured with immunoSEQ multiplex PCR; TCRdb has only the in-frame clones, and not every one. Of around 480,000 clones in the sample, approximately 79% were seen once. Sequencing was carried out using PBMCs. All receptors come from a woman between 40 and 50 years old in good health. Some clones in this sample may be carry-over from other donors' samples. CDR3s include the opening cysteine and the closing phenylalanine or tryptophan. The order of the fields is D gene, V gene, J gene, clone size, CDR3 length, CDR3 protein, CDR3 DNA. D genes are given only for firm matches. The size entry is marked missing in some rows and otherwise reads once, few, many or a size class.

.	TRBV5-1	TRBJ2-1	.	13	CASSLSADNEQFF	TGCGCCAGCAGCTTATCGGCTGACAATGAGCAGTTCTTC
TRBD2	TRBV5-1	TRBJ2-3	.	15	CASSPGLAGTDTQYF	TGCGCCAGCAGCCCCGGACTAGCGGGCACAGATACGCAGTATTTT
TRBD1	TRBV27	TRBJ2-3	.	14	CASSSTGGSDTQYF	TGTGCCAGCAGTTCTACAGGGGGCTCGGATACGCAGTATTTT
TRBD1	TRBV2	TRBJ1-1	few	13	CASSGQGNTEAFF	TGTGCCAGCAGTGGACAGGGTAACACTGAAGCTTTCTTT
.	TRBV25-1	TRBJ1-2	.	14	CASSPTIANYGYTF	TGTGCCAGCAGCCCAACCATAGCTAACTATGGCTACACCTTC
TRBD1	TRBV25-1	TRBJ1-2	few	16	CASSGGGQGLRYGYTF	TGTGCCAGCAGTGGGGGGGGACAGGGGCTTCGCTATGGCTACACCTTC
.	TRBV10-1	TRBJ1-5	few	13	CASSSSYNQPQHF	TGCGCCAGCAGTTCATCGTACAATCAGCCCCAGCATTTT
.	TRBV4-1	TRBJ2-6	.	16	CASSQVVGSGANVLTF	TGCGCCAGCAGCCAAGTGGTAGGCTCTGGGGCCAACGTCCTGACTTTC
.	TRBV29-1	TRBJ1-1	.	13	CSVSGARNTEAFF	TGCAGCGTTTCGGGGGCTCGTAACACTGAAGCTTTCTTT
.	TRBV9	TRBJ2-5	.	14	CASSVGGSQETQYF	TGTGCCAGCAGCGTAGGCGGTAGTCAAGAGACCCAGTACTTC
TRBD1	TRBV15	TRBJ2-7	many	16	CATSKGFYRGAAEQYF	TGTGCCACCAGCAAGGGCTTCTACAGGGGCGCCGCTGAGCAGTACTTC
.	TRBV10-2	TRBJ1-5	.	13	CATQQRGNQPQHF	TGCGCCACCCAACAAAGAGGTAATCAGCCCCAGCATTTT
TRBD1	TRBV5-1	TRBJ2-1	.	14	CASSVGQGQDEQFF	TGCGCCAGCAGCGTCGGACAGGGGCAAGATGAGCAGTTCTTC
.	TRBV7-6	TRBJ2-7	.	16	CASSLRPHDPSYEQYF	TGTGCCAGCAGCTTACGGCCCCACGACCCCTCCTACGAGCAGTACTTC
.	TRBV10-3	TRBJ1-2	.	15	CAISGLGGAGYGYTF	TGTGCCATCAGTGGTCTTGGGGGCGCCGGCTATGGCTACACCTTC
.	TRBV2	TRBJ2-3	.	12	CASRMEGDTQYF	TGTGCCAGCAGGATGGAGGGAGATACGCAGTATTTT
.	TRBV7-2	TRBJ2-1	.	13	CASGRDSYNEQFF	TGTGCCAGCGGTCGGGATAGTTACAATGAGCAGTTCTTC
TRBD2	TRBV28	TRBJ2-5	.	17	CASSLWGLAGESGTQYF	TGTGCCAGCAGTTTGTGGGGACTAGCGGGAGAAAGTGGGACCCAGTACTTC
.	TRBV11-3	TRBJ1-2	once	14	CASSFNGQAYGYTF	TGTGCCAGCAGCTTTAACGGGCAGGCCTATGGCTACACCTTC
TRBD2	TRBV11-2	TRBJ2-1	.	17	CASSSPGLEIRRNEQFF	TGTGCCAGCAGCTCCCCGGGACTAGAGATACGTCGTAATGAGCAGTTCTTC
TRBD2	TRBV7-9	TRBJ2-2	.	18	CASSLRFGRVTDTGELFF	TGTGCCAGCAGCTTACGGTTCGGGAGGGTTACGGATACCGGGGAGCTGTTTTTT
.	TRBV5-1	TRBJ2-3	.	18	CASSTRHRSTARTDTQYF	TGCGCCAGCAGTACCCGTCACAGGTCTACTGCCCGCACAGATACGCAGTATTTT
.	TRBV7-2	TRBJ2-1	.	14	CASSLAGSGDEQFF	TGTGCCAGCAGCTTGGCTGGGAGTGGTGATGAGCAGTTCTTC
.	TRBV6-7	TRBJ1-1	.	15	CASSYRRGAGPEAFF	TGTGCCAGCAGTTACAGGCGGGGGGCGGGTCCCGAGGCTTTCTTT
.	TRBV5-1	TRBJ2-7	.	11	CASSSHYEQYF	TGCGCCAGCAGTTCACACTACGAGCAGTACTTC
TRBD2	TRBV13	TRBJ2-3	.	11	CASSGTSAQYF	TGTGCCAGCAGCGGGACTAGTGCGCAGTATTTT
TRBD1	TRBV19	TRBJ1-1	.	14	CASNQGQVNIEAFF	TGTGCCAGTAACCAGGGACAGGTGAACATAGAAGCTTTCTTT
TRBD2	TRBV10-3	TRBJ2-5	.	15	CAISRGGPSGETQYF	TGTGCCATCAGTAGGGGAGGGCCCTCGGGAGAGACCCAGTACTTC
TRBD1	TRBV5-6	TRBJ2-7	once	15	CASSNSGGYFYEQYF	TGTGCCAGCAGCAACTCAGGGGGCTATTTTTACGAGCAGTACTTC
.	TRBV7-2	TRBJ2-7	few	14	CASSLGAPAGEQYF	TGTGCCAGCAGCTTAGGGGCACCGGCCGGCGAGCAGTACTTC
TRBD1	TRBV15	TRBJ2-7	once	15	CATSRAWDSSYEQYF	TGTGCCACCAGCAGAGCCTGGGACAGTTCCTACGAGCAGTACTTC
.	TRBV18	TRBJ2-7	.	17	CASSPRDGLGHSYEQYF	TGTGCCAGCTCACCTCGGGACGGTCTGGGCCACTCCTACGAGCAGTACTTC
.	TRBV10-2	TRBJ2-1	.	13	CASTLGPYNEQFF	TGCGCCAGCACCCTGGGACCGTACAATGAGCAGTTCTTC
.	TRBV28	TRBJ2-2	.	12	CASSSYKVQLFF	TGTGCCAGCAGTTCCTACAAGGTGCAGCTGTTTTTT
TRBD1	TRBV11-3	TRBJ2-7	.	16	CASSLVTGTGKDEQYF	TGTGCCAGCAGCTTAGTTACCGGGACAGGGAAGGACGAGCAGTACTTC
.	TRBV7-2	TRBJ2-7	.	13	CASSLGREYEQYF	TGTGCCAGCAGCCTGGGACGCGAGTACGAGCAGTACTTC
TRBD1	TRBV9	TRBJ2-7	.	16	CASSVLPGTGTYEQYF	TGTGCCAGCAGCGTACTGCCCGGGACAGGAACCTACGAGCAGTACTTC
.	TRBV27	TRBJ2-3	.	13	CASRVLSLNTQYF	TGTGCCAGCAGAGTTTTATCCTTAAATACGCAGTATTTT
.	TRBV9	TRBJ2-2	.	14	CASSRPGNTGELFF	TGTGCCAGCAGCCGCCCGGGGAACACCGGGGAGCTGTTTTTT